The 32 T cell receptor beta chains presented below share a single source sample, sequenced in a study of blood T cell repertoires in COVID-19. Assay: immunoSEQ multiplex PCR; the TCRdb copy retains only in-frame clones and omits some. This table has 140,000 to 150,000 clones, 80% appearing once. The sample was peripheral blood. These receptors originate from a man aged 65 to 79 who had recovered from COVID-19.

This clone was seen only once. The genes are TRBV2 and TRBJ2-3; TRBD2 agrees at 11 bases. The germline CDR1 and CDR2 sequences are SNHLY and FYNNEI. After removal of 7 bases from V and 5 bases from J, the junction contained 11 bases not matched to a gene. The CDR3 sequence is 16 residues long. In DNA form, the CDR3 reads TGTGCCAGCACACAACTAGCGGGAGCATACGGAGATACGCAGTATTTT. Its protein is CASTQLAGAYGDTQYF.

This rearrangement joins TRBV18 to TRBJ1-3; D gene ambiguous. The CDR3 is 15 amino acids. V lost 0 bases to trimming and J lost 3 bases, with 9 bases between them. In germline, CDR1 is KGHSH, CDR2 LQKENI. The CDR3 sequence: CASSPPGSLGNTIYF. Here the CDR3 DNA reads TGTGCCAGCTCACCACCGGGGAGCCTTGGAAACACCATATATTTT.

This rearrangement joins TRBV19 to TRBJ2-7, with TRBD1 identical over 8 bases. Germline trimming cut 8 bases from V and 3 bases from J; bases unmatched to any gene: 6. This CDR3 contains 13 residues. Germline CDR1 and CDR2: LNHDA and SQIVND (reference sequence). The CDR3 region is CASGAGGVYEQYF. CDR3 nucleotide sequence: TGTGCCAGTGGCGCAGGGGGCGTCTACGAGCAGTACTTC.

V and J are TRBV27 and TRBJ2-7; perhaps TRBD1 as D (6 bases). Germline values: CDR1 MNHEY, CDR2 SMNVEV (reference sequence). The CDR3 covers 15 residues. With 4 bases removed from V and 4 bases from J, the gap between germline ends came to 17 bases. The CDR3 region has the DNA TGTGCCAGCAGTTCCCGATACAGGGCCGGGTACGAGCAGTACTTC. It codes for CASSSRYRAGYEQYF.

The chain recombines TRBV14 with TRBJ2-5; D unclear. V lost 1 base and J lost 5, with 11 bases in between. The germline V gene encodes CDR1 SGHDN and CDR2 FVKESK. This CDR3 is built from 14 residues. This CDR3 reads CASSQGPMRETQYF. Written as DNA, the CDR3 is TGTGCCAGCAGCCAAGGTCCGATGCGGGAGACCCAGTACTTC.

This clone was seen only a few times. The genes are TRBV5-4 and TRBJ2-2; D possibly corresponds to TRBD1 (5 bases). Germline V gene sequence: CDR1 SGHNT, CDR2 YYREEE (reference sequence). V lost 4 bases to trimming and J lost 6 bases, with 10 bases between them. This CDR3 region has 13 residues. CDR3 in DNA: TGTGCCAGCAGCCCCAGGGTCCCCGGGGAGCTGTTTTTT. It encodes CASSPRVPGELFF.

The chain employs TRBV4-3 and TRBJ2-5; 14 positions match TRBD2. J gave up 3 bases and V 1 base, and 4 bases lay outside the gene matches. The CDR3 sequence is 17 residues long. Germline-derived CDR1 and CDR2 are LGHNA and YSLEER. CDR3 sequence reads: CASSQVQGLAGEETQYF. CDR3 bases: TGCGCCAGCAGCCAAGTTCAGGGACTAGCGGGAGAAGAGACCCAGTACTTC.

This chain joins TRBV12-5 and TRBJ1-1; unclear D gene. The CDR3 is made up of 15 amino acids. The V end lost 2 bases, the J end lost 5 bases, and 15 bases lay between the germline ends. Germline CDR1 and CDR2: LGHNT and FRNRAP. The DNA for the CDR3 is TGTGCTAGTGGTTTGTCACCGTCGACGGGTACTGAAGCTTTCTTT. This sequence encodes CASGLSPSTGTEAFF. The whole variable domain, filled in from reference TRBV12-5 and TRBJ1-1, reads DARVTQTPRHKVTEMGQEVTMRCQPILGHNTVFWYRQTMMQGLELLAYFRNRAPLDDSGMPKDRFSAEMPDATLATLKIQPSEPRDSAVYFCASGLSPSTGTEAFFGQGTRLTVV.

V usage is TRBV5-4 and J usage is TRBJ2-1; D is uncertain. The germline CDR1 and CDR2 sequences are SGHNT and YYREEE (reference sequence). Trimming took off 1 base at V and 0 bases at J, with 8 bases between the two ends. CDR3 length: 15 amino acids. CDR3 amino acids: CASSLTSDSYNEQFF. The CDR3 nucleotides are TGTGCCAGCAGCTTGACGAGCGACTCCTACAATGAGCAGTTCTTC.

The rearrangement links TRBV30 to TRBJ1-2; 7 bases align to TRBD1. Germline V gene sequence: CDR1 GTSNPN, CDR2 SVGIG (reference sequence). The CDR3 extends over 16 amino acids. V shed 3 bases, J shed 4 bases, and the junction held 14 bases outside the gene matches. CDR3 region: CAWRGTGTVRSYGYTF. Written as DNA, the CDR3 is TGTGCCTGGAGGGGAACGGGGACAGTGAGGTCCTATGGCTACACCTTC.

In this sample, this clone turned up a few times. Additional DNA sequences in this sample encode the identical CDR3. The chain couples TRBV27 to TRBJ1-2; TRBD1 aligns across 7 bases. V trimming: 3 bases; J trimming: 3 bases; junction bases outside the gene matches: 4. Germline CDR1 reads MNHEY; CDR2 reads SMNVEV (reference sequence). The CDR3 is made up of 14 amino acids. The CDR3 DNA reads TGTGCCAGCAGTTTTTACAGGGGCTACTATGGCTACACCTTC. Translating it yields CASSFYRGYYGYTF.

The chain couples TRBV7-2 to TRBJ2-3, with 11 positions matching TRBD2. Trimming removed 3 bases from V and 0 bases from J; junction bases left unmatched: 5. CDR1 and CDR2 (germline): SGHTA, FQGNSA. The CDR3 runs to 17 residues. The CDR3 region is CASSFMGLAASTDTQYF. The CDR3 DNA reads TGTGCCAGCAGCTTCATGGGACTAGCGGCAAGCACAGATACGCAGTATTTT.

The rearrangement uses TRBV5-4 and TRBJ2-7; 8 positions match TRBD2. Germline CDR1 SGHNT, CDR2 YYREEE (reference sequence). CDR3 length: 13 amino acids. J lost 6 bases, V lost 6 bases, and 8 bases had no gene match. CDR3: CASTGTSLAEQYF. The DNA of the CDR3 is TGTGCCAGCACCGGGACTAGTCTAGCCGAGCAGTACTTC.

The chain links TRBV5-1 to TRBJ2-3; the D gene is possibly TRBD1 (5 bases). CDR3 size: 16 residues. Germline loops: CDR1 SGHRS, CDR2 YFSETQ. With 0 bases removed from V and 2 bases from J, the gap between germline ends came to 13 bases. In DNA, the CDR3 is TGCGCCAGCAGCTTGGCCGGGCAGGGTCCCACAGATACGCAGTATTTT. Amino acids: CASSLAGQGPTDTQYF.

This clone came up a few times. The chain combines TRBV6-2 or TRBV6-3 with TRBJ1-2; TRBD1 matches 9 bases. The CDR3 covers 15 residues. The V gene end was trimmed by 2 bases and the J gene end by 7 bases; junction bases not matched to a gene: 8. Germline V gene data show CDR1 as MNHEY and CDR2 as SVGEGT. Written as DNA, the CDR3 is TGTGCCAGCAGTTACGTCAGGACAGGGGCGTCTGGCTACACCTTC. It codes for CASSYVRTGASGYTF.

CDR3 in DNA: TGTGCCAGCAGCTTGGAAGGAGGGAGGCGCTCCTACGAGCAGTACTTC. As protein: CASSLEGGRRSYEQYF. The chain joins TRBV5-6 to TRBJ2-7; D possibly corresponds to TRBD2 (6 bases). This CDR3 contains 16 residues. The V end lost 0 bases, the J end lost 0 bases, and 13 bases lay between the germline ends. Germline CDR1 and CDR2: SGHDT and YYEEEE.

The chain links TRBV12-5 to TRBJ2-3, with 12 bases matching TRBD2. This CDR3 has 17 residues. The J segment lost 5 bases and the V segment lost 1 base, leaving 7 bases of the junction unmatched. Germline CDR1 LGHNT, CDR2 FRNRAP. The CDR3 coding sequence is TGTGCTAGTGGTTTGGGGACTAGCGGGACTTGGGGAGATACGCAGTATTTT. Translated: CASGLGTSGTWGDTQYF.

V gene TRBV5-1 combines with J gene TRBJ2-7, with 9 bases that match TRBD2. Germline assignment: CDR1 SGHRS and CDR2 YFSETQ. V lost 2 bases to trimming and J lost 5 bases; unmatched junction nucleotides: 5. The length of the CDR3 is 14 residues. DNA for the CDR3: TGCGCCAGCAGCTTTGCGGGAGGGCCGAACGAGCAGTACTTC. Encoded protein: CASSFAGGPNEQYF.

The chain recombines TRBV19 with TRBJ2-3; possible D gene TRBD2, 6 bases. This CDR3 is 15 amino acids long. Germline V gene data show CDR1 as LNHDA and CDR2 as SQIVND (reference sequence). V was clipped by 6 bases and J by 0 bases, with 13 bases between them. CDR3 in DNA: TGTGCCAGTAGACAGATAGCGGCTAGCACAGATACGCAGTATTTT. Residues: CASRQIAASTDTQYF. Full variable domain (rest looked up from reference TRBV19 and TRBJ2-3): DGGITQSPKYLFRKEGQNVTLSCEQNLNHDAMYWYRQDPGQGLRLIYYSQIVNDFQKGDIAEGYSVSREKKESFPLTVTSAQKNPTAFYLCASRQIAASTDTQYFGPGTRLTVL.

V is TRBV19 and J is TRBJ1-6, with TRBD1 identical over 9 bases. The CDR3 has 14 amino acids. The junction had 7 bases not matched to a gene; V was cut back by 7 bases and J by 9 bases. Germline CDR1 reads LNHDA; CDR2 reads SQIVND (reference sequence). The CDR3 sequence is CASTQQGARSPLHF. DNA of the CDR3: TGTGCCAGTACCCAACAGGGGGCGCGTTCACCCCTCCACTTT.

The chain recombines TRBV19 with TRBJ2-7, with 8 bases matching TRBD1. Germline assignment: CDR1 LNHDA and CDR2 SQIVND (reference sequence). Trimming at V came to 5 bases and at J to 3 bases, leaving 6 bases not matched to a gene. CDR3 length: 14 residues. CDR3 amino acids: CASSSWDRNYEQYF. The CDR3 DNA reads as TGTGCCAGTAGTTCGTGGGACAGGAACTACGAGCAGTACTTC.

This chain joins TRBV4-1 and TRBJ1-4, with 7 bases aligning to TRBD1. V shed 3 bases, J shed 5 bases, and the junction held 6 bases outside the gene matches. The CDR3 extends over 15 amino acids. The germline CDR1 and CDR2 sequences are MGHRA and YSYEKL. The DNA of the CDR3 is TGCGCCAGCAGCCAGACAGGGTTGCGGAATGAAAAACTGTTTTTT. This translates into CASSQTGLRNEKLFF.

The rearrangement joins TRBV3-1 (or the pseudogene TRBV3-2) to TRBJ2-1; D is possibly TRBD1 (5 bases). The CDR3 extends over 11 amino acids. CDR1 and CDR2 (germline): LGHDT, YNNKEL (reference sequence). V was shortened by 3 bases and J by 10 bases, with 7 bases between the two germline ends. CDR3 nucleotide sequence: TGTGCCAGCAGCCATCGACAGGAGCAGTTCTTC. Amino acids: CASSHRQEQFF.

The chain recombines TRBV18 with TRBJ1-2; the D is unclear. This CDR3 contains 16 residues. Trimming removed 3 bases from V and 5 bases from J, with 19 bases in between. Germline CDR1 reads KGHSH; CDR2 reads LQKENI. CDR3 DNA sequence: TGTGCCAGCTCACCTACGGCAGACTATATTTCTTATGGCTACACCTTC. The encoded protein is CASSPTADYISYGYTF.

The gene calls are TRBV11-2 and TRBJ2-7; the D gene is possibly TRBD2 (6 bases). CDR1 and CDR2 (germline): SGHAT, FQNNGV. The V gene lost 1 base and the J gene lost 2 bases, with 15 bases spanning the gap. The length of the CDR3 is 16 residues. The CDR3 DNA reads TGTGCCAGCAGCTTAGTTTGGGGGACTGGAGCCTACGAGCAGTACTTC. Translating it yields CASSLVWGTGAYEQYF.

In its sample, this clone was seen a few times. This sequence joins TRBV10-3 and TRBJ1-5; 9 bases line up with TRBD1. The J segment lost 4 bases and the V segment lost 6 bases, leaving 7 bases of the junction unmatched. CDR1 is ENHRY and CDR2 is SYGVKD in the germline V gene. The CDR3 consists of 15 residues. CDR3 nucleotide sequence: TGTGCCATCAGACCCACAGGGGGCGAGAATCAGCCCCAGCATTTT. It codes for CAIRPTGGENQPQHF.

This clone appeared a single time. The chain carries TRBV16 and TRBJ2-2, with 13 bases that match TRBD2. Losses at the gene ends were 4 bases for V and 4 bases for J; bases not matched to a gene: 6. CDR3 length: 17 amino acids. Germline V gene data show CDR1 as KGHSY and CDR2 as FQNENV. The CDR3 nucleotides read TGTGCCAGCAGCCGTGGACTAGCGGGAGTCTCCACCGGGGAGCTGTTTTTT. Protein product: CASSRGLAGVSTGELFF. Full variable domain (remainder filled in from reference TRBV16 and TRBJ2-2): GEEVAQTPKHLVRGEGQKAKLYCAPIKGHSYVFWYQQVLKNEFKFLISFQNENVFDETGMPKERFSAKCLPNSPCSLEIQATKLEDSAVYFCASSRGLAGVSTGELFFGEGSRLTVL.

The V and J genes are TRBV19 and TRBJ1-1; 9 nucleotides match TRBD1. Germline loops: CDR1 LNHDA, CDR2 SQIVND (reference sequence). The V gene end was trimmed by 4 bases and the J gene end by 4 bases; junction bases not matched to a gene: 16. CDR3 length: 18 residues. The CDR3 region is CASSTRTGALTWGTEAFF. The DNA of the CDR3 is TGTGCCAGTAGTACTAGGACAGGGGCACTGACGTGGGGCACTGAAGCTTTCTTT. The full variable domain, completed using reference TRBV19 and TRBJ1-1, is DGGITQSPKYLFRKEGQNVTLSCEQNLNHDAMYWYRQDPGQGLRLIYYSQIVNDFQKGDIAEGYSVSREKKESFPLTVTSAQKNPTAFYLCASSTRTGALTWGTEAFFGQGTRLTVV.

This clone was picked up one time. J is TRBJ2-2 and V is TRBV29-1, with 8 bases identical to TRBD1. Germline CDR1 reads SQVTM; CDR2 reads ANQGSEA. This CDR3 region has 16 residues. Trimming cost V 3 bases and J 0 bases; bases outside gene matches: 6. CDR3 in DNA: TGCAGCGTTGAGTCCTGGGACAGGTCGAACACCGGGGAGCTGTTTTTT. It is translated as CSVESWDRSNTGELFF.

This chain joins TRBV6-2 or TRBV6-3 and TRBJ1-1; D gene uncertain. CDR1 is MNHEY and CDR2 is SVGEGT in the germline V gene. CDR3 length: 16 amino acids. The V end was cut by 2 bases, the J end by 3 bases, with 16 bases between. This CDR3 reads CASSYRYGVGDTEAFF. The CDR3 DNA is TGTGCCAGCAGTTACCGATACGGGGTGGGCGACACTGAAGCTTTCTTT.

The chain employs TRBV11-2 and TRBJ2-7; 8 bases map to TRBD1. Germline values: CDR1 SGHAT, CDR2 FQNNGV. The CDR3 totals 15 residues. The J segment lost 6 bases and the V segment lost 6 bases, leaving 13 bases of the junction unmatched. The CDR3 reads CASSPAPGQGREQYF. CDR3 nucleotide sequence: TGTGCCAGCAGTCCAGCTCCAGGACAGGGCCGCGAGCAGTACTTC.

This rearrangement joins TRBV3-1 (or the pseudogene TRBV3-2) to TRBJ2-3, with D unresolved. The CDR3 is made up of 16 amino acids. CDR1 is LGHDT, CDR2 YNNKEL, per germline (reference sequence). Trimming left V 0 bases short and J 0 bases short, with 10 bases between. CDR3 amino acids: CASSQEKAPSTDTQYF. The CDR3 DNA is TGTGCCAGCAGCCAAGAGAAAGCGCCTAGCACAGATACGCAGTATTTT.